These 10 T cell receptor beta chains share one sample of origin, sequenced in a study of T-cell memory formation after mild COVID-19. TCRdb re-derived calls from the 5' RACE reads in MiXCR, one entry per CDR3 protein. Altogether approximately 570,000 distinct CDR3 sequences are present, under 20% being singletons, with the ten largest covering approximately 12%. Material for sequencing was PBMCs or a T cell subset sorted from them (not recorded which). Receptor source: an adult woman who had mild COVID-19 (a few samples of this study predate the infection). Cell type and time point are not known.

This clonotype occurred a few times. The chain has TRBV5-1 and TRBJ2-1; possibly TRBD2 for D (6 bases). Germline CDR1 reads SGHRS; CDR2 reads YFSETQ. The CDR3 is 18 residues long. V lost 0 bases and J 1 base, leaving 17 bases between the germline ends. The CDR3 spells CASSLVGGFSGSYNEQFF. The CDR3 coding sequence is TGCGCCAGCAGCTTGGTGGGGGGTTTCTCCGGTTCCTACAATGAGCAGTTCTTC.

This clonotype was observed a few times. This rearrangement joins TRBV7-6 to TRBJ2-1; D is ambiguous. Trimming took 4 bases from V and 8 from J, leaving 18 bases between them. From germline, CDR1 is SGHVS and CDR2 FNYEAQ. The CDR3 extends over 15 amino acids. The CDR3 reads CASSSDQLTSYEQFF. The CDR3, as DNA: TGTGCCAGCAGCTCCGATCAGCTTACTTCCTATGAGCAGTTCTTC. Using reference TRBV7-6 and TRBJ2-1 for the parts outside the CDR3, the full variable domain is GAGVSQSPRYKVTKRGQDVALRCDPISGHVSLYWYRQALGQGPEFLTYFNYEAQQDKSGLPNDRFSAERPEGSISTLTIQRTEQRDSAMYRCASSSDQLTSYEQFFGPGTRLTVL.

The sample holds a few counts of this clonotype. Written as DNA, the CDR3 is TGTGCCAGCAGTACCGACTACAGGGTTGGCTCACCCCTCCACTTT. This gives the protein CASSTDYRVGSPLHF. This chain uses TRBV27 with TRBJ1-6; a weak D match, TRBD1 (6 bases). The V gene's germline CDR1 is MNHEY and CDR2 SMNVEV (reference sequence). V lost 5 bases and J lost 10, with 18 bases in between. The CDR3 has 15 amino acids.

This clonotype was seen a handful of times. The chain joins TRBV13 to TRBJ2-3; 7 nucleotides agree with TRBD2. Germline V gives CDR1 PRHDT, CDR2 FYEKMQ (reference sequence). The J segment lost 2 bases and the V segment lost 5 bases, leaving 10 bases of the junction unmatched. The CDR3 is 16 amino acids. CDR3 bases: TGTGCCAGCAGCCACCGGACTAGGCGCGTCACAGATACGCAGTATTTT. Translated: CASSHRTRRVTDTQYF.

In its sample, this clonotype was seen a few times. The V call is TRBV5-4, the J call TRBJ2-7; D is ambiguous. This CDR3 spans 13 amino acids. Germline loops: CDR1 SGHNT, CDR2 YYREEE (reference sequence). Between the trimmed V and J ends, which lost 4 bases and 4 bases, there was a span of 12 bases. The CDR3 DNA sequence: TGTGCCAGCAGCCCTTCAATTGGGTACGAGCAGTACTTC. This sequence encodes CASSPSIGYEQYF.

There are many counts of this clonotype. This chain uses TRBV4-1 with TRBJ2-4, with 7 bases fitting TRBD1. The CDR3 sequence is 14 residues long. Germline V lookup: CDR1 MGHRA, CDR2 YSYEKL. Trimming cost V 4 bases and J 1 base; bases outside gene matches: 1. CDR3 in DNA: TGCGCCAGCAGCCCACAGGGGGCCAAAAACATTCAGTACTTC. It yields the protein CASSPQGAKNIQYF.

This clonotype was counted between two and nine times. CDR3 residues: CASSPGQGAYTEAFF. CDR3 DNA sequence: TGTGCCAGCTCACCCGGACAGGGGGCCTACACTGAAGCTTTCTTT. The V gene is TRBV18, the J gene TRBJ1-1; TRBD1 matches at 11 bases. The J segment lost 3 bases and the V segment lost 3 bases, leaving 3 bases of the junction unmatched. The CDR3 totals 15 residues. Germline V gives CDR1 KGHSH, CDR2 LQKENI.

This clonotype came up a few times. V gene TRBV5-1 combines with J gene TRBJ2-3; 10 bases agree with TRBD2. The CDR3 length is 17 residues. The germline V gene has CDR1 SGHRS and CDR2 YFSETQ. V shed 1 base and J 0 bases; nucleotides not matched to a gene: 5. The CDR3 loop reads CASSLPLTSGSTDTQYF. The CDR3 DNA is TGCGCCAGCAGCTTGCCCTTGACTAGCGGGAGCACAGATACGCAGTATTTT.

This clonotype came up a few times. The chain joins TRBV5-1 to TRBJ2-1, with TRBD2 matching 11 bases. Germline V gives CDR1 SGHRS, CDR2 YFSETQ. This CDR3 comprises 15 residues. V shed 4 bases, J shed 10 bases, and the junction held 10 bases outside the gene matches. The CDR3 region has the DNA TGCGCCAGCAGCGCCACTAGCGGGAGATCAGGGGAGCAGTTCTTC. This translates into CASSATSGRSGEQFF.

This clonotype was recorded only once. The chain recombines TRBV20-1 with TRBJ1-5; D gene ambiguous. The germline V gene has CDR1 DFQATT and CDR2 SNEGSKA (reference sequence). V gave up 6 bases and J gave up 2 bases, with 8 bases separating them. CDR3 length equals 12 residues. The CDR3 sequence: CSAERGNQPQHF. CDR3 DNA sequence: TGCAGTGCCGAGAGGGGCAATCAGCCCCAGCATTTT.